Each of the 2 T cell receptor beta chains below was sequenced from the same sample in a study of tumor T cells in aggressive B-cell lymphoma. Libraries were prepared by immunoSEQ multiplex PCR; TCRdb keeps only in-frame clonotypes and omits some of them. The table includes more than 2,500 clones, approximately 85% detected once. The material sequenced was tumor tissue. The receptors originated from an adult with diffuse large B cell lymphoma. Some clones in this sample may be carry-over from other donors' samples.

The chain uses TRBV7-9 and TRBJ1-5, with D tentatively TRBD1 (6 bases). This CDR3 is 16 amino acids long. V dropped 5 bases and J dropped 0 bases, with 14 bases sitting between them. Germline loops: CDR1 SEHNR, CDR2 FQNEAQ (reference sequence). The CDR3 coding sequence is TGTGCCAGCAGCGGGGGGGCAGTACATAGCAATCAGCCCCAGCATTTT. Its protein is CASSGGAVHSNQPQHF.

The chain uses TRBV6-5 and TRBJ2-7; D gene unclear. Trimming pared 3 bases from V and 6 bases from J, leaving 9 bases between. Germline V gene data show CDR1 as MNHEY and CDR2 as SVGAGI. CDR3 size: 12 residues. CDR3: CASSYKLREQYF. The CDR3 DNA reads TGTGCCAGCAGTTATAAGCTTCGCGAGCAGTACTTC.